These T cell receptor beta chains were read from a single sample in a study of blood T cell repertoires in COVID-19. Repertoires were generated with immunoSEQ multiplex PCR, while TCRdb's copy carries only in-frame clones and drops some. The top ten clones hold about 4.2% of a sample with around 150,000 clones, about nine tenths of them seen once. What was sequenced was peripheral blood. These receptors all come from a woman in her sixties or seventies with active or convalescent COVID-19. Both conserved end residues are part of each CDR3. A D gene is named only where the DNA matches it firmly. A clone size is listed for some rows: how often the clone was seen (once, few, many), or a class if it is expanded.

J gene | clone size | V gene | D gene | CDR3 DNA | CDR3 protein
TRBJ2-1 | NA | TRBV5-5 | NA | TGTGCCAGCAGCTCAGGTGGAGGGTACAATGAGCAGTTCTTC | CASSSGGGYNEQFF
TRBJ1-1 | NA | TRBV6-5 | NA | TGTGCCAGCAGTTATTCCGGGGTCGGCACTGAAGCTTTCTTT | CASSYSGVGTEAFF
TRBJ1-6 | NA | TRBV7-2 | NA | TGTGCCAGCAGCTTAGGGCCTGATAATTCACCCCTCCACTTT | CASSLGPDNSPLHF
TRBJ2-3 | few | TRBV27 | NA | TGTGCCAGCAGCCTGGCGGCCCCCACAGATACGCAGTATTTT | CASSLAAPTDTQYF
TRBJ2-2 | NA | TRBV11-3 | NA | TGTGCCAGCAGCCTAGGGACAGGGGAGCTGTTTTTT | CASSLGTGELFF
TRBJ2-3 | NA | TRBV5-1 | TRBD2 | TGCGCCAGCAGATCTAGCGGGGCCAGCACAGATACGCAGTATTTT | CASRSSGASTDTQYF
TRBJ2-5 | NA | TRBV6-1 | TRBD2 | TGTGCCAGCAGTGACGAGCGGGGGGACTCCCTCTTGGACCAGTACTTC | CASSDERGDSLLDQYF
TRBJ1-1 | NA | TRBV6-2/TRBV6-3 | NA | TGTGCCAGCAGTTACGACGGAGACCCTGAAGCTTTCTTT | CASSYDGDPEAFF
TRBJ2-3 | few | TRBV5-1 | TRBD1 | TGCGCCAGCAGCGACAGGGGAAGCACAGATACGCAGTATTTT | CASSDRGSTDTQYF
TRBJ1-1 | NA | TRBV4-1 | NA | TGCGCCAGCAGCCAAGATACGGTGCGAAGTCGAGCTTTCTTT | CASSQDTVRSRAFF
TRBJ2-1 | NA | TRBV5-4 | TRBD2 | TGTGCCAGCAGCGTAGGACTAGCGGTTAATGAGCAGTTCTTC | CASSVGLAVNEQFF
TRBJ1-1 | NA | TRBV7-9 | TRBD1 | TGTGCCAGCAGCTCTTCCGGGACAGGCAATGGGGAAGCTTTCTTT | CASSSSGTGNGEAFF
TRBJ2-2 | NA | TRBV30 | NA | TGTGCCTGGAGTAGAGGGTCCGGGGAGCTGTTTTTT | CAWSRGSGELFF
TRBJ2-7 | once | TRBV4-1 | TRBD1 | TGCGCCAGCAGCCAAGATCAGGGGGCGGATTACGAGCAGTACTTC | CASSQDQGADYEQYF
TRBJ1-5 | NA | TRBV7-8 | NA | TGTGCCAGCAGCTCGACAGGCATCACGAGCAATCAGCCCCAGCATTTT | CASSSTGITSNQPQHF
TRBJ2-7 | NA | TRBV12-5 | NA | TGTGCTAGTGGTGCGCAAAGGACAGACGAGCAGTACTTC | CASGAQRTDEQYF
TRBJ2-2 | NA | TRBV6-2/TRBV6-3 | NA | TGTGCCAGCAGTTACCTCGGCCGGGGGAACACCGGGGAGCTGTTTTTT | CASSYLGRGNTGELFF
TRBJ1-5 | NA | TRBV2 | NA | TGTGCCAGCCGACTTGAGGCCGACCAGCCCCAGCATTTT | CASRLEADQPQHF
TRBJ2-7 | NA | TRBV5-1 | TRBD1 | TGCGCCAGCAGCTCCGGACAGGGAGGAATTCTCGGCGAGCAGTACTTC | CASSSGQGGILGEQYF
TRBJ1-5 | once | TRBV6-5 | TRBD1 | TGTGCCAGCAGTCGACAGGGGAATCAGCCCCAGCATTTT | CASSRQGNQPQHF
TRBJ2-3 | NA | TRBV5-4 | TRBD2 | TGTGCCAGCAGTCTGGGACTAGCGGGGGGAGGCACAGATACGCAGTATTTT | CASSLGLAGGGTDTQYF
TRBJ1-3 | NA | TRBV4-3 | NA | TGCGCCAGCAGCCAAGATTCGCGAGGAAACACCATATATTTT | CASSQDSRGNTIYF
TRBJ2-7 | NA | TRBV4-1 | NA | TGCGCCAGCAGCCAGGGCCGATCCTACGAGCAGTACTTC | CASSQGRSYEQYF
TRBJ1-1 | NA | TRBV2 | NA | TGTGCCAGCAACAGGGAAGGGGGTACTGAAGCTTTCTTT | CASNREGGTEAFF
TRBJ1-5 | NA | TRBV19 | NA | TGTGCCAGTAGAGAAGGACAGCTAGACAATCAGCCCCAGCATTTT | CASREGQLDNQPQHF
TRBJ2-3 | NA | TRBV9 | NA | TGTGCCAGCAGCGTGTTCGGGGGGCACAGCACAGATACGCAGTATTTT | CASSVFGGHSTDTQYF
TRBJ1-2 | many | TRBV24-1 | NA | TGTGCCACCAGTGATTCGCAGGGGAATGGCTACACCTTC | CATSDSQGNGYTF
TRBJ2-5 | NA | TRBV7-2 | NA | TGTGCCAGCATCCCGATGACTTCTCAAGAGACCCAGTACTTC | CASIPMTSQETQYF
TRBJ1-1 | NA | TRBV27 | TRBD1 | TGTGCCAGCAGTTCCCTCATTAGGGGGCTGTTCACTGAAGCTTTCTTT | CASSSLIRGLFTEAFF
TRBJ2-3 | NA | TRBV19 | TRBD2 | TGTGCCAGTAGTATAAATGGGCGGGGGGGAGGAGATACGCAGTATTTT | CASSINGRGGGDTQYF
TRBJ1-1 | NA | TRBV7-3 | NA | TGTGCCAGCAGCACCGTCAGGGATCCCGAGAACACTGAAGCTTTCTTT | CASSTVRDPENTEAFF
TRBJ2-1 | NA | TRBV6-5 | NA | TGTGCCAGCAGTTACTCCCAGGGCGCTTACAATGAGCAGTTCTTC | CASSYSQGAYNEQFF
TRBJ2-1 | NA | TRBV20-1 | TRBD2 | TGCAGTGCTAGTCAGGCTAGCGGGGTAAATGAGCAGTTCTTC | CSASQASGVNEQFF
TRBJ2-4 | NA | TRBV13 | NA | TGTGCCAGCAGCTTAGGCCTGGGGGGATCCAAAAACATTCAGTACTTC | CASSLGLGGSKNIQYF
TRBJ1-5 | NA | TRBV6-2/TRBV6-3 | NA | TGTGCCAGCAGTTACGGCCCCACCCAGCATTTT | CASSYGPTQHF
TRBJ2-7 | few | TRBV4-1 | NA | TGCGCCAGCAGCCAAGATCAGTCCTACGAGCAGTACTTC | CASSQDQSYEQYF
TRBJ1-6 | NA | TRBV7-6 | NA | TGTGCCAGCAGCTCGACCGACAGAAGCTATAATTCACCCCTCCACTTT | CASSSTDRSYNSPLHF
TRBJ1-5 | NA | TRBV2 | NA | TGTGCCAGCAGTGAAGCTCTGGACACCTTTCAGCCCCAGCATTTT | CASSEALDTFQPQHF
TRBJ1-2 | NA | TRBV5-1 | NA | TGCGCCAGCAGCTTGGGGACAGCAAACTATGGCTACACCTTC | CASSLGTANYGYTF
TRBJ1-5 | NA | TRBV6-6 | TRBD1 | TGTGCCAGCAGTTACGGGACAGGGGATCAGCCCCAGCATTTT | CASSYGTGDQPQHF
TRBJ2-1 | NA | TRBV7-3 | TRBD2 | TGTGCCAGCAGCTTAAAAGGTGGGACTAGCGGGGTGGTTGAGCAGTTCTTC | CASSLKGGTSGVVEQFF
TRBJ2-2 | once | TRBV3-1/TRBV3-2 | NA | TGTGCCAGCAGCCAAGAGTCCCTACTAGGAGGAAACACCGGGGAGCTGTTTTTT | CASSQESLLGGNTGELFF
TRBJ1-1 | NA | TRBV7-2 | NA | TGTGCCAGCAGCTTAGTTGGGCAGGTGAACACTGAAGCTTTCTTT | CASSLVGQVNTEAFF
TRBJ2-5 | NA | TRBV21-1 | NA | TGTGCCAGCAGCAAAACCCCGAGTTTGGACTCGATGGGCCCCCAAGAGACCCAGTACTTC | CASSKTPSLDSMGPQETQYF
TRBJ2-1 | NA | TRBV6-1 | NA | TGTGCCAGCAGTGAACACGGTGAGCAGTTCTTC | CASSEHGEQFF
TRBJ2-7 | NA | TRBV6-2/TRBV6-3 | TRBD1 | TGTGCCAGCAGTACCCGACAGGGGCGCTACGAGCAGTACTTC | CASSTRQGRYEQYF
TRBJ1-5 | NA | TRBV12-5 | NA | TGTGCTAGTGGTTTGGTAGTCGGGGGACCCAATCAGCCCCAGCATTTT | CASGLVVGGPNQPQHF
TRBJ1-4 | NA | TRBV2 | NA | TGTGCCAGCCGGAGGTTCAATGAAAAACTGTTTTTT | CASRRFNEKLFF
TRBJ1-4 | NA | TRBV7-9 | NA | TGTGCCAGCAGCTTAGGCACTTTTAATGAAAAACTGTTTTTT | CASSLGTFNEKLFF
TRBJ1-1 | NA | TRBV12-3/TRBV12-4 | NA | TGTGCCAGCAGATGGGCAGAGAACACTGAAGCTTTCTTT | CASRWAENTEAFF
TRBJ1-2 | NA | TRBV19 | NA | TGTGCCAGTAGTCTTCAACCCCGGGGAACTAACTATGGCTACACCTTC | CASSLQPRGTNYGYTF
TRBJ2-7 | NA | TRBV5-4 | NA | TGTGCCAGCAGCTTGGGCCGGGACACTTCCTACGAGCAGTACTTC | CASSLGRDTSYEQYF
TRBJ2-5 | NA | TRBV4-3 | TRBD1 | TGCGCCAGCAGCCAAGCAACAGGGGGCCTCGAGACCCAGTACTTC | CASSQATGGLETQYF
TRBJ2-3 | NA | TRBV5-1 | NA | TGCGCCAGCAGCTCGTTAGCGGATAACACAGATACGCAGTATTTT | CASSSLADNTDTQYF
TRBJ2-5 | many | TRBV9 | NA | TGTGCCAGCAGCTTCTCCGTAGGGGCCGGGGAGACCCAGTACTTC | CASSFSVGAGETQYF
TRBJ1-1 | NA | TRBV6-6 | NA | TGTGCCAGCAGTTACTCAGGGGCATACACTGAAGCTTTCTTT | CASSYSGAYTEAFF
TRBJ2-5 | NA | TRBV4-2 | NA | TGTGCCAGCAGCCAAGGGTCCGGCGGGGTGTACCAAGGGACCCAGTACTTC | CASSQGSGGVYQGTQYF
TRBJ2-7 | few | TRBV6-6 | TRBD1 | TGTGCCAGCCGGGACAGCAACTACGAGCAGTACTTC | CASRDSNYEQYF
TRBJ2-2 | NA | TRBV19 | NA | TGTGCCAGTAGTATGCAGGGGAAGTCCACCGGGGAGCTGTTTTTT | CASSMQGKSTGELFF